This is a list of T cell receptor beta chains from one sample in a study of T-cell reconstitution after alpha-beta-depleted transplantation in children. TCRdb reanalysed the PCR reads using MiXCR and keeps one entry per CDR3 protein. The table has about 22,000 distinct CDR3 sequences, approximately 11% seen once; the top ten hold more than 20%. Source: PBMCs from the stem cell graft donor, taken from the stem cell graft. These receptors came from a human donor who donated a stem cell graft to a child with chronic granulomatous disease. Both conserved end residues are part of each CDR3. The D gene is left open where the match is weak. A row's size may be missing; if present it is once, few, many or a size class.

TRBV12-3/TRBV12-4	TRBD1	many	TRBJ1-1	CASSTLRGSHRGAFF	TGTGCCAGCAGTACCTTGAGGGGGTCGCACAGGGGAGCTTTCTTT
TRBV9	TRBD2	many	TRBJ2-7	CASSAATSATPYEQYF	TGTGCCAGCAGCGCGGCGACTAGCGCTACGCCCTACGAGCAGTACTTC
TRBV7-9	NA	many	TRBJ2-3	CASSLGRSSARTDTQYF	TGTGCCAGCAGCTTAGGGAGGAGCAGCGCACGCACAGATACGCAGTATTTT
TRBV5-6	NA	many	TRBJ2-1	CASSPGTQRHEQFF	TGTGCCAGCAGCCCCGGGACCCAGCGTCATGAGCAGTTCTTC
TRBV5-1	TRBD2	NA	TRBJ2-1	CASSVGNSGRVIHNEQFF	TGCGCCAGCAGCGTTGGTAATAGCGGGAGAGTAATCCACAATGAGCAGTTCTTC
TRBV20-1	NA	NA	TRBJ1-1	CSARQGFTEAFF	TGCAGTGCTAGGCAGGGATTCACTGAAGCTTTCTTT
TRBV5-1	NA	many	TRBJ1-2	CASSLALEAGGYTF	TGCGCCAGCAGCTTGGCCTTGGAGGCTGGTGGCTACACCTTC
TRBV7-9	TRBD2	many	TRBJ2-3	CASSGSGAPNTDTQYF	TGTGCCAGCAGCGGTAGCGGGGCCCCAAACACAGATACGCAGTATTTT
TRBV7-9	TRBD1	many	TRBJ2-7	CASSLTGTGYEQYF	TGTGCCAGCAGCCTAACCGGGACAGGATACGAGCAGTACTTC
TRBV27	NA	many	TRBJ1-2	CASSLGRTGGYTF	TGTGCCAGCAGTTTAGGTCGGACGGGGGGCTACACCTTC
TRBV19	TRBD1	NA	TRBJ2-2	CASRPGTVNTGELFF	TGTGCCAGTAGACCCGGGACAGTGAACACCGGGGAGCTGTTTTTT
TRBV13	TRBD1	many	TRBJ2-1	CASSSGTGGSGSSYNEQFF	TGTGCCAGCAGCTCCGGGACAGGGGGTAGCGGAAGCTCCTACAATGAGCAGTTCTTC
TRBV27	NA	many	TRBJ1-5	CASAERGQPQHF	TGTGCCAGCGCCGAAAGGGGTCAGCCCCAGCATTTT
TRBV7-9	TRBD1	few	TRBJ2-7	CASSPETGGEQYF	TGTGCCAGCAGCCCAGAAACAGGGGGCGAGCAGTACTTC
TRBV7-6	NA	many	TRBJ2-7	CASSFGSGTKPYEQYF	TGTGCCAGCAGCTTCGGCTCGGGGACAAAGCCCTACGAGCAGTACTTC
TRBV7-3	TRBD2	few	TRBJ2-1	CASSSALAGGRNEQFF	TGTGCCAGCAGCTCCGCACTAGCGGGGGGGCGCAATGAGCAGTTCTTC
TRBV28	TRBD2	many	TRBJ2-7	CASSLPSGSYEQYF	TGTGCCAGCAGTTTACCCAGCGGGAGTTACGAGCAGTACTTC
TRBV20-1	NA	many	TRBJ2-5	CSASTWDQETQYF	TGCAGTGCTAGTACTTGGGATCAAGAGACCCAGTACTTC
TRBV7-2	NA	NA	TRBJ2-7	CASSLVTRDTTYEQYF	TGTGCCAGCAGCTTAGTAACACGGGACACCACCTACGAGCAGTACTTC
TRBV7-9	NA	many	TRBJ2-7	CASSPAYEQYF	TGTGCCAGCAGCCCCGCCTACGAGCAGTACTTC
TRBV25-1	NA	many	TRBJ1-1	CASRMGGLAFF	TGTGCCAGCAGGATGGGGGGACTAGCTTTCTTT
TRBV5-1	NA	many	TRBJ2-7	CASSLIVGAPYEQYF	TGCGCCAGCAGCTTGATCGTCGGGGCCCCCTACGAGCAGTACTTC
TRBV29-1	NA	many	TRBJ1-1	CSVGRTQNTEAFF	TGCAGCGTTGGCAGGACACAGAACACTGAAGCTTTCTTT
TRBV5-1	TRBD1	many	TRBJ2-7	CASRDPGQGIHEQYF	TGCGCCAGCAGGGACCCGGGACAGGGTATCCACGAGCAGTACTTC
TRBV10-3	TRBD1	many	TRBJ1-2	CAISEQGDYGYTF	TGTGCCATCAGTGAACAGGGGGACTATGGCTACACCTTC
TRBV20-1	TRBD2	medium-sized	TRBJ2-1	CSASLGLPSEQFF	TGCAGTGCTAGTTTGGGACTACCGTCTGAGCAGTTCTTC
TRBV5-1	NA	many	TRBJ2-2	CASSLEQPRKGTGELFF	TGCGCCAGCAGCTTGGAACAGCCCCGTAAGGGGACCGGGGAGCTGTTTTTT
TRBV7-2	NA	many	TRBJ1-1	CASRIDWGTEAFF	TGTGCCAGCAGAATCGACTGGGGCACTGAAGCTTTCTTT
TRBV25-1	TRBD1	many	TRBJ1-4	CASSETGRREKLFF	TGTGCCAGCAGTGAGACAGGGCGGCGGGAAAAACTGTTTTTT
TRBV29-1	NA	NA	TRBJ2-1	CSVGEEYNEQFF	TGCAGCGTTGGTGAAGAGTACAATGAGCAGTTCTTC
TRBV4-3	TRBD1	many	TRBJ2-3	CASSQWTGEDTQYF	TGCGCCAGCAGCCAATGGACAGGGGAAGATACGCAGTATTTT
TRBV9	NA	many	TRBJ1-1	CASSEGMNTEAFF	TGTGCCAGCAGCGAAGGAATGAACACTGAAGCTTTCTTT
TRBV5-5	NA	NA	TRBJ2-2	CASSLAGPGYTGELFF	TGTGCCAGCAGCTTGGCCGGGCCAGGGTACACCGGGGAGCTGTTTTTC
TRBV18	TRBD2	many	TRBJ2-1	CASSPSTSGNEQFF	TGTGCCAGCTCACCGTCGACTAGCGGCAATGAGCAGTTCTTC
TRBV7-2	TRBD1	many	TRBJ1-2	CASSSGTGVGYTF	TGTGCCAGCAGCTCGGGAACAGGGGTTGGCTACACCTTC
TRBV20-1	NA	NA	TRBJ2-7	CCASLESNSFYHEQYF	TGCTGTGCTAGTCTGGAATCGAACTCCTTTTATCACGAGCAGTACTTC
TRBV15	TRBD1	many	TRBJ1-1	CATSRDTYRGATEAFF	TGTGCCACCAGCAGAGACACCTACAGGGGCGCCACTGAAGCTTTCTTT
TRBV12-3/TRBV12-4	TRBD2	many	TRBJ2-7	CASRFRASGSYEQYF	TGTGCCAGCAGATTTCGGGCTAGCGGTTCCTACGAGCAGTACTTC
TRBV20-1	TRBD2	many	TRBJ2-4	CSAPSGGASNIQYF	TGCAGTGCCCCTAGCGGGGGGGCCTCCAACATTCAGTACTTC
TRBV7-9	TRBD1	many	TRBJ2-5	CASSPRDSSFQETQYF	TGTGCCAGCAGCCCTCGGGACAGCTCTTTTCAAGAGACCCAGTACTTC
TRBV7-2	NA	many	TRBJ2-2	CASRSGVANTGELFF	TGTGCCAGCAGATCCGGGGTCGCGAACACCGGGGAGCTGTTTTTT
TRBV5-1	TRBD1	many	TRBJ1-1	CASSLRTGGQNTEAFF	TGCGCCAGCAGCCTTCGGACAGGGGGACAGAACACTGAAGCTTTCTTT
TRBV5-1	NA	many	TRBJ2-7	CASSLASKGRTYEQYF	TGCGCCAGCAGCTTGGCATCGAAGGGCCGCACCTACGAGCAGTACTTC
TRBV15	NA	many	TRBJ1-1	CATSRLSLGGWGTEAFF	TGTGCCACCAGCAGGCTCTCATTGGGAGGCTGGGGGACTGAAGCTTTCTTT
TRBV6-5	TRBD2	many	TRBJ2-5	CASSSPEREGEETQYF	TGTGCCAGCAGTTCTCCGGAGCGGGAGGGCGAAGAGACCCAGTACTTC